The clone carrying this T cell receptor (beta chain) was observed once. Antigen: not known. Treatment specified: roughly 11-day PBMC culture with coronavirus spike peptide pools or control peptides (ViraFEST assay). One should note that the unexposed donor's CD4+ T cells were collected before the COVID-19 pandemic (2011-2018). The data belong to a study of vaccination and CD4 T cells after COVID-19. At the Johns Hopkins FTIC core, DNA taken from cultured CD4+ T cells was sequenced by way of the Oncomine TCR Beta short-read assay. Each CDR3 protein gets one entry after TCRdb re-called the PCR reads with MiXCR. The sample carries some 4,500 distinct CDR3 sequences, 35% to 40% recorded once. The TCR comes from a human donor in good health. The material sequenced was CD4+ T cells from blood, cultured in vitro.

CDR3 DNA sequence: TGTGCCATCATGGGACAGGCCAACACTGAAGCTTTCTTT. It is translated as CAIMGQANTEAFF. V gene TRBV10-3 combines with J gene TRBJ1-1; 8 nucleotides line up with TRBD1. This CDR3 spans 13 amino acids. Germline loops: CDR1 ENHRY, CDR2 SYGVKD. J lost 2 bases, V lost 7 bases, and 3 bases had no gene match.